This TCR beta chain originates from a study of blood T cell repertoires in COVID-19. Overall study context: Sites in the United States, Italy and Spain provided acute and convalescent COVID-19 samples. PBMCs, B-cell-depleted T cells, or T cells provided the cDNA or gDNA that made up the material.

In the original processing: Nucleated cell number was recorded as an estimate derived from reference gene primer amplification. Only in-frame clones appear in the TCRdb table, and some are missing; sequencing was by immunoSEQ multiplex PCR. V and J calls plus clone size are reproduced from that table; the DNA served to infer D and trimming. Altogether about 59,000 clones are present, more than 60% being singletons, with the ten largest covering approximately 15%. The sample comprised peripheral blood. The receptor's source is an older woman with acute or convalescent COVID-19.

CDR3: CASSLVSTGELFF. The CDR3, as DNA: TGCGCCAGCAGCTTGGTTTCTACCGGGGAGCTGTTTTTT. The chain has TRBV5-1 and TRBJ2-2, with D unclear. The length of the CDR3 is 13 residues. V lost 0 bases and J lost 5, with 5 bases in between. Germline CDR1 SGHRS, CDR2 YFSETQ.